The 12 T cell receptor beta chains in this list originate from one sample, sequenced in a study of blood T cell repertoires in COVID-19. Clones were read by immunoSEQ multiplex PCR, and TCRdb kept only the in-frame ones, dropping some. The sample lists 90,000 to 150,000 clones, around nine tenths occurring once. The specimen was peripheral blood. These receptors were obtained from a woman between 50 and 59 years old with active or convalescent COVID-19.

The chain joins TRBV6-2 or TRBV6-3 to TRBJ1-2, with 7 bases lining up with TRBD1. The CDR3 contains 15 residues. The germline CDR1 and CDR2 sequences are MNHEY and SVGEGT. The V gene end was trimmed by 5 bases and the J gene end by 7 bases; junction bases not matched to a gene: 13. This chain's CDR3 is CASSGGDRAHGGYTF. The CDR3 nucleotides are TGTGCCAGCAGTGGAGGCGACAGGGCGCATGGTGGCTACACCTTC.

The chain carries TRBV6-2 or TRBV6-3 and TRBJ2-3; 10 nucleotides agree with TRBD2. Trimming took 2 bases from V and 8 from J; bases not matched to a gene: 10. CDR3 length equals 16 residues. Germline CDR1 and CDR2: MNHEY and SVGEGT. CDR3 nucleotide sequence: TGTGCCAGCAGTTACAGGCTAGCGGGAGTTCTGGGTACGCAGTATTTT. This codes for CASSYRLAGVLGTQYF.

CDR3 DNA: TGTGCCAGCAGCCGGCAGGGCTCGAACACTGAAGCTTTCTTT. This encodes CASSRQGSNTEAFF. The chain has TRBV5-4 and TRBJ1-1; tentative D call: TRBD1 (5 bases). This CDR3 has 14 amino acids. Trimming removed 4 bases from V and 1 base from J, with 11 bases in between. Germline CDR1 and CDR2: SGHNT and YYREEE (reference sequence).

In regard to this clone: Its ends do not fully match the called genes, so a read error is possible. The chain has TRBV9 and TRBJ1-1, with D maybe TRBD1 (6 bases). Germline loops: CDR1 SGDLS, CDR2 YYNGEE. The CDR3 loop spans 15 amino acids. DNA for the CDR3: TGTGCCAGCAGCGTAAATATAGGGTGGGACACTAAAGCTTTCTTT. It specifies CASSVNIGWDTKAFF.

V is TRBV11-2 and J is TRBJ2-1; 9 nucleotides align to TRBD2. Trimming removed 2 bases from V and 5 bases from J; junction bases left unmatched: 1. Germline V gene lookup returns CDR1 SGHAT and CDR2 FQNNGV. This CDR3 is built from 14 residues. CDR3 loop: CASSLLAGNNEQFF. DNA for the CDR3: TGTGCCAGCAGCTTACTAGCGGGGAACAATGAGCAGTTCTTC. The variable domain in full, completed from reference TRBV11-2 and TRBJ2-1, reads EAGVAQSPRYKIIEKRQSVAFWCNPISGHATLYWYQQILGQGPKLLIQFQNNGVVDDSQLPKDRFSAERLKGVDSTLKIQPAKLEDSAVYLCASSLLAGNNEQFFGPGTRLTVL.

The gene calls are TRBV4-1 and TRBJ2-7, with 9 bases aligning to TRBD1. Looked up from germline, CDR1 is MGHRA and CDR2 is YSYEKL. The CDR3 has 15 amino acids. V lost 1 base and J lost 2; bases outside the gene matches: 3. The CDR3 here is CASSQGQGGTYEQYF. The CDR3 coding sequence is TGCGCCAGCAGCCAAGGACAGGGGGGGACCTACGAGCAGTACTTC.

This clone was seen just once. The chain links TRBV2 to TRBJ1-5; D uncertain. The CDR3 length is 15 residues. Trimming removed 1 base from V and 0 bases from J, with 7 bases in between. Germline loops: CDR1 SNHLY, CDR2 FYNNEI. CDR3 loop: CASSEGGSSNQPQHF. The CDR3 nucleotides read TGTGCCAGCAGTGAAGGAGGGAGTAGCAATCAGCCCCAGCATTTT.

V is TRBV3-1 (or the pseudogene TRBV3-2) and J is TRBJ2-5, with TRBD1 matching over 8 bases. V gave up 0 bases and J gave up 2 bases; unmatched junction bases: 8. The CDR3 extends over 17 amino acids. Germline assignment: CDR1 LGHDT and CDR2 YNNKEL (reference sequence). The CDR3 DNA reads as TGTGCCAGCAGCCAAGAGGTGTCAGGGGGCACTCAAGAGACCCAGTACTTC. Protein product: CASSQEVSGGTQETQYF.

The V and J genes are TRBV10-3 and TRBJ1-5, with D possibly matching TRBD1 (6 bases). This CDR3 comprises 14 residues. Germline CDR1 reads ENHRY; CDR2 reads SYGVKD. V was trimmed by 10 bases and J by 4 bases, leaving 17 bases between them. DNA of the CDR3: TGTGCCACACGAACGGACAGCACTAATCAGCCCCAGCATTTT. Protein sequence: CATRTDSTNQPQHF.

The chain joins TRBV28 to TRBJ1-5; D is uncertain. V shed 6 bases and J shed 2 bases, with 8 bases lying between them. The length of the CDR3 is 13 residues. The V gene's germline CDR1 is MDHEN and CDR2 SYDVKM. In DNA, the CDR3 is TGTGCCAGCAGGCCGACTGGCAATCAGCCCCAGCATTTT. It codes for CASRPTGNQPQHF.

The V and J genes are TRBV30 and TRBJ2-7; tentatively, D is TRBD1 (6 bases). The CDR3 extends over 14 amino acids. Germline V gives CDR1 GTSNPN, CDR2 SVGIG (reference sequence). V was cut by 0 bases and J by 5 bases, with 14 bases left in between. CDR3 nucleotides: TGTGCCTGGAGTGTGGACAGTATTTTCCACGAGCAGTACTTC. This codes for CAWSVDSIFHEQYF.

This chain connects TRBV10-3 to TRBJ1-5; a possible D gene is TRBD1 (5 bases). The germline V gene has CDR1 ENHRY and CDR2 SYGVKD. Trimming stripped 0 bases from V and 3 bases from J, with 6 bases between. The CDR3 is 14 residues long. CDR3: CAISESRDNQPQHF. In DNA, the CDR3 is TGTGCCATCAGTGAGTCCAGGGACAATCAGCCCCAGCATTTT.